The 22 T cell receptor beta chains below were found in one sample sequenced in a study of shared clonotypes between healthy human individuals. Some clones are missing from TCRdb's copy, which holds only in-frame ones; the method was immunoSEQ multiplex PCR. The table includes 2.3 million or so clones, approximately 95% detected once. The specimen sequenced was naive CD4+ T cells from PBMCs. Indicated subset: CD45RA+ positively selected. The receptor set was obtained from a man between 18 and 29 years old in good health. Some clones in this sample may be carry-over from other donors' samples.

This clone was counted a single time. V and J are TRBV15 and TRBJ1-2, with 8 bases matching TRBD1. CDR3 size: 17 residues. CDR1 LNHNV and CDR2 YYDKDF come from the germline V gene (reference sequence). The V and J ends lost 3 bases and 9 bases, in that order; junction bases with no gene match: 18. The CDR3 here is CATSRTGASLVGMSYTF. The CDR3 nucleotides are TGTGCCACCAGCAGGACAGGGGCCTCTTTAGTCGGCATGAGCTACACCTTC. Based on the CDR3 plus reference TRBV15 and TRBJ1-2, the full variable domain is DAMVIQNPRYQVTQFGKPVTLSCSQTLNHNVMYWYQQKSSQAPKLLFHYYDKDFNNEADTPDNFQSRRPNTSFCFLDIRSPGLGDTAMYLCATSRTGASLVGMSYTFGSGTRLTVV.

On this clone itself: The same CDR3 can be traced to other DNA sequences in this sample. The rearrangement uses TRBV6-5 and TRBJ2-4; D is ambiguous. Germline V CDR1 and CDR2: MNHEY, SVGAGI. The CDR3 extends over 14 amino acids. Trimming took off 6 bases at V and 1 base at J, with 10 bases between the two ends. The CDR3, as DNA: TGTGCCAGCAGCCCTTCTGGGGCCAAAAACATTCAGTACTTC. Translation: CASSPSGAKNIQYF.

The chain uses TRBV5-5 and TRBJ2-5; 8 bases match TRBD1. Matching the DNA end better, TRBJ2-7 makes the J call doubtful. Per germline, CDR1 SGHKS and CDR2 YYEKEE (reference sequence). This CDR3 is built from 14 residues. The CDR3 reads CASNVDRVGYEQYF. CDR3 bases: TGTGCCAGCAACGTGGACAGGGTGGGGTACGAGCAGTACTTC.

About this clone itself: The sample carries other DNA sequences with the same CDR3. The CDR3 coding sequence is TGTGCCATCAGTGAGTCGGGACGGGCCTACGAGCAGTACTTC. This gives the protein CAISESGRAYEQYF. This chain uses TRBV10-3 with TRBJ2-7; D tentatively reads TRBD1 or TRBD2 (5 bases each). The V gene's germline CDR1 is ENHRY and CDR2 SYGVKD. Trimming took 0 bases from V and 2 from J, leaving 8 bases between them. This CDR3 is built from 14 residues.

This clone was counted a few times. In the same sample, other DNA sequences code for this CDR3. The CDR3 loop is CASRDRGETQYF. The DNA of the CDR3 is TGTGCCAGCAGGGATAGGGGGGAGACCCAGTACTTC. The gene calls are TRBV2 and TRBJ2-5; TRBD1 might be the D (6 bases). The ends were cut back, 6 bases at V and 5 bases at J, with 10 bases in the middle. Looked up from germline, CDR1 is SNHLY and CDR2 is FYNNEI. CDR3 length equals 12 residues.

This clone has only one observation. The chain combines TRBV28 with TRBJ1-3, with unresolved D. This CDR3 has 15 amino acids. V was shortened by 2 bases and J by 0 bases, with 8 bases between the two germline ends. CDR1 is MDHEN and CDR2 is SYDVKM in the germline V gene. The CDR3, as DNA: TGTGCCAGCAGTTTAATTGGGTTCTCTGGAAACACCATATATTTT. It translates to CASSLIGFSGNTIYF.

The chain joins TRBV4-3 to TRBJ1-1; no reliable D call. The germline V gene encodes CDR1 LGHNA and CDR2 YSLEER. Trimming stripped 0 bases from V and 0 bases from J, with 8 bases between. This CDR3 is 15 amino acids long. The chain's CDR3 is CASSQDGRLNTEAFF. In nucleotides, the CDR3 is TGCGCCAGCAGCCAAGATGGCCGGTTGAACACTGAAGCTTTCTTT.

The V and J genes are TRBV27 and TRBJ2-1; D not certain. CDR3 size: 15 residues. Germline lookup yields CDR1 MNHEY and CDR2 SMNVEV (reference sequence). The V gene lost 2 bases and the J gene lost 0 bases, with 8 bases spanning the gap. The CDR3 nucleotides are TGTGCCAGCAGTTTAAGTGGCTACTCCTACAATGAGCAGTTCTTC. Amino acids: CASSLSGYSYNEQFF.

In its sample, this clone was seen a few times. The identical CDR3 is also encoded by other nucleotide sequences in the sample. The chain couples TRBV18 to TRBJ1-4, with TRBD1 as a possible D gene (5 bases). The germline V gene has CDR1 KGHSH and CDR2 LQKENI. Deletions cut 2 bases from V and 3 bases from J, with 7 bases between. This CDR3 contains 14 residues. CDR3 sequence: CASSPAGSNEKLFF. Written as DNA, the CDR3 is TGTGCCAGCTCACCAGCAGGGTCTAATGAAAAACTGTTTTTT.

This clone was picked up one time. The genes are TRBV6-6 and TRBJ1-1; 9 nucleotides match TRBD1. The CDR3 is 16 residues long. CDR1 and CDR2 (germline): MNHNY, SVGAGI (reference sequence). Trimming removed 2 bases from V and 5 bases from J; junction bases left unmatched: 9. The CDR3, as DNA: TGTGCCAGCAGTTACGGGACAGGGTTTTCGGGTACTGAAGCTTTCTTT. Its translation: CASSYGTGFSGTEAFF.

The chain recombines TRBV5-4 with TRBJ1-1; 12 positions match TRBD1. Germline V CDR1 and CDR2: SGHNT, YYREEE (reference sequence). The junction had 3 bases not matched to a gene; V was cut back by 7 bases and J by 5 bases. The CDR3 length is 13 residues. The CDR3 loop reads CASWDRGPTEAFF. CDR3 DNA sequence: TGTGCCAGCTGGGACAGGGGGCCTACTGAAGCTTTCTTT.

The chain is built from TRBV6-4 and TRBJ2-3, with no clear D. CDR1 MRHNA and CDR2 SNTAGT come from the germline V gene. This CDR3 region has 15 residues. V lost 0 bases to trimming and J lost 2 bases, with 9 bases between them. The DNA of the CDR3 is TGTGCCAGCAGTGACTCGATCGGCGACACAGATACGCAGTATTTT. Encoded protein: CASSDSIGDTDTQYF.

This chain connects TRBV27 to TRBJ1-1, with D perhaps matching TRBD1 (5 bases). Trimming took off 3 bases at V and 1 base at J, with 9 bases between the two ends. The V gene's germline CDR1 is MNHEY and CDR2 SMNVEV (reference sequence). The CDR3 runs 14 residues. This CDR3 reads CASSFTGKNTEAFF. In nucleotides, the CDR3 is TGTGCCAGCAGTTTCACAGGAAAGAACACTGAAGCTTTCTTT.

This clone is a singleton in its sample. The chain is built from TRBV5-8 and TRBJ1-5; D might be TRBD1 (5 bases). This CDR3 region has 18 residues. V lost 3 bases and J lost 0, with 19 bases in between. CDR1 is SGHTS, CDR2 YDEGEE, per germline. CDR3 nucleotides: TGTGCCAGCAGCTCAGGGAGTTTAGTATCTTTTAGCAATCAGCCCCAGCATTTT. Amino acids: CASSSGSLVSFSNQPQHF. The full variable domain, with the rest looked up from reference TRBV5-8 and TRBJ1-5, is EAGVTQSPTHLIKTRGQQATLRCSPISGHTSVYWYQQALGLGLQFLLWYDEGEERNRGNFPPRFSGRQFPNYSSELNVNALELEDSALYLCASSSGSLVSFSNQPQHFGDGTRLSIL.

V is TRBV9 and J is TRBJ2-7, with TRBD2 matching 8 bases. The V gene's germline CDR1 is SGDLS and CDR2 YYNGEE. The trim removed 0 bases at V and 5 bases at J, leaving 7 bases unmatched. CDR3 size: 15 residues. The CDR3, as DNA: TGTGCCAGCAGCGTAGTCGGGACTAGGGTTCACGAGCAGTACTTC. Translated: CASSVVGTRVHEQYF.

The rearrangement links TRBV5-1 to TRBJ2-3; D may match TRBD1 or TRBD2 (5 bases each). CDR1 is SGHRS and CDR2 is YFSETQ in the germline V gene. The CDR3 length is 16 residues. The V gene lost 5 bases and the J gene lost 2 bases, with 18 bases spanning the gap. The CDR3 sequence: CASSFPRDGITDTQYF. CDR3 bases: TGCGCCAGCAGTTTTCCCCGGGACGGGATCACAGATACGCAGTATTTT.

This clone turned up a few times. CDR3 DNA sequence: TGTGCCAGCAGCCAATACGGGACACTCGGTGGGAAACTGTTTTTT. The encoded protein is CASSQYGTLGGKLFF. The chain uses TRBV14 and TRBJ1-4; maybe TRBD1 (6 bases). Germline assignment: CDR1 SGHDN and CDR2 FVKESK. The CDR3 contains 15 residues. V was pared by 2 bases and J by 11 bases, with 18 bases between.

DNA for the CDR3: TGTGCCAGCAGCCCCCGTGCAGGTTCCGAGCAGTACTTC. Protein product: CASSPRAGSEQYF. V usage is TRBV7-9 and J usage is TRBJ2-7, with D uncertain. Germline V gene data show CDR1 as SEHNR and CDR2 as FQNEAQ (reference sequence). V lost 5 bases and J lost 6, with 14 bases in between. This CDR3 spans 13 amino acids.

The chain is built from TRBV7-6 and TRBJ1-3; TRBD1 might be the D (6 bases). CDR3 size: 14 residues. Per the germline V gene, CDR1 is SGHVS and CDR2 is FNYEAQ. V was pared by 5 bases and J by 9 bases, with 17 bases between. The CDR3 bases are TGTGCCAGCAGCCTCGGGGGCAGGGAGGCCACCATATATTTT. Translation gives CASSLGGREATIYF.

The chain uses TRBV6-6 and TRBJ1-1; 9 positions match TRBD1. After removal of 6 bases from V and 7 bases from J, the junction contained 12 bases not matched to a gene. The CDR3 contains 15 residues. Germline V CDR1 and CDR2: MNHNY, SVGAGI (reference sequence). Written as DNA, the CDR3 is TGTGCCAGCAGCTACAGGGGGCTCGACGGGAGTGAAGCTTTCTTT. Its protein product is CASSYRGLDGSEAFF.

In the case of this clone: Other DNA sequences from this sample encode an identical CDR3 as well. This chain links TRBV10-2 with TRBJ2-3; D is unresolved. V was shortened by 2 bases and J by 0 bases, with 6 bases between the two germline ends. Germline V gene data show CDR1 as WSHSY and CDR2 as SAAADI. The CDR3 is made up of 14 amino acids. CDR3 residues: CASSEADSTDTQYF. The CDR3 DNA sequence: TGCGCCAGCAGTGAGGCGGATAGCACAGATACGCAGTATTTT.

This chain joins TRBV14 and TRBJ2-1; D remains unclear. The CDR3 covers 15 residues. V was trimmed by 5 bases and J by 5 bases, leaving 16 bases between them. CDR1 is SGHDN and CDR2 is FVKESK in the germline V gene. Here the CDR3 reads CASSLRHFADNEQFF. The CDR3 DNA reads TGTGCCAGCAGCTTACGACATTTTGCAGACAATGAGCAGTTCTTC.